One and the same sample provided the 10 T cell receptor beta chains below, sequenced in a study of blood T cell repertoires in COVID-19. TCRdb's copy holds only in-frame clones and misses some; the assay was immunoSEQ multiplex PCR. This repertoire shows about 380,000 clones, roughly 91% found once; its top ten account for more than 0.95%. Sequencing input: PBMCs or T cells enriched from blood (not recorded which). The receptors derive from a woman aged 18 to 35 who had recovered from COVID-19.

This clone was seen once. V is TRBV30 and J is TRBJ1-1; D remains ambiguous. The CDR3 length is 13 residues. V dropped 0 bases and J dropped 8 bases, with 13 bases sitting between them. CDR1 and CDR2 from the germline V gene are GTSNPN and SVGIG (reference sequence). This CDR3 is CAWSVGRLLEAFF. CDR3 in DNA: TGTGCCTGGAGTGTAGGGAGACTCCTGGAAGCTTTCTTT. Complete variable domain (other parts from reference TRBV30 and TRBJ1-1): SQTIHQWPATLVQPVGSPLSLECTVEGTSNPNLYWYRQAAGRGLQLLFYSVGIGQISSEVPQNLSASRPQDRQFILSSKKLLLSDSGFYLCAWSVGRLLEAFFGQGTRLTVV.

This clone was recorded once. V is TRBV30 and J is TRBJ2-7, with 8 bases fitting TRBD1. The ends lost 4 bases at V and 2 bases at J; junction bases unmatched: 7. Germline V CDR1 and CDR2: GTSNPN, SVGIG (reference sequence). CDR3 length: 14 amino acids. The CDR3 spells CAWTVGQGPYEQYF. The CDR3 DNA reads as TGTGCCTGGACTGTAGGACAGGGCCCCTACGAGCAGTACTTC.

V usage is TRBV5-1 and J usage is TRBJ2-7; 7 bases map to TRBD1. J was trimmed by 3 bases and V by 3 bases; bases with no gene match: 9. The germline V gene has CDR1 SGHRS and CDR2 YFSETQ. The CDR3 consists of 15 residues. CDR3 sequence (DNA): TGCGCCAGCAGCTCTAGTTCGGGACAGATCTACGAGCAGTACTTC. Amino acid sequence: CASSSSSGQIYEQYF.

Details on this clone: The junction departs from germline at one end; a sequencing error may be responsible. This chain links TRBV29-1 with TRBJ2-7, with a possible D match to TRBD1 (6 bases). Germline V gives CDR1 SQVTM, CDR2 ANQGSEA. The CDR3 is 14 amino acids. CDR3 in amino acids: CSVEAWTEAYEQYF. The DNA for the CDR3 is TGCAGCGTCGAAGCCTGGACAGAGGCCTACGAGCAGTACTTC.

This chain connects TRBV5-1 to TRBJ2-3, with a tentative D call TRBD1 (5 bases). Germline V gives CDR1 SGHRS, CDR2 YFSETQ. The CDR3 has 15 amino acids. V was shortened by 4 bases and J by 0 bases, with 12 bases between the two germline ends. DNA for the CDR3: TGCGCCAGCAGCCTGACAGAATCTAGCACAGATACGCAGTATTTT. Amino acids: CASSLTESSTDTQYF.

The J gene is TRBJ1-1, the V gene TRBV7-8; D is possibly TRBD1 (6 bases). Germline-derived CDR1 and CDR2 are SGHVS and FQNEAQ. The CDR3 has 13 residues. The germline V and J ends were trimmed by 6 bases and 5 bases, with 13 bases remaining between them. CDR3 in amino acids: CASSGHRETEAFF. The CDR3 bases are TGTGCCAGCAGTGGGCACAGGGAAACTGAAGCTTTCTTT.

The chain combines TRBV10-3 with TRBJ2-2, with 7 nucleotides matching TRBD2. CDR1 is ENHRY and CDR2 is SYGVKD in the germline V gene. The junction had 1 base not matched to a gene; V was cut back by 3 bases and J by 6 bases. The length of the CDR3 is 13 residues. CDR3 amino acids: CAISDGGAGELFF. The CDR3 DNA follows: TGTGCCATCAGTGATGGGGGGGCCGGGGAGCTGTTTTTT.

The chain carries TRBV15 and TRBJ1-6; TRBD1 is a possible D gene (6 bases). The CDR3 consists of 14 residues. Looked up from germline, CDR1 is LNHNV and CDR2 is YYDKDF (reference sequence). Trimming pared 0 bases from V and 9 bases from J, leaving 9 bases between. CDR3 bases: TGTGCCACCAGCAGAGATCAAGGGGGTTCACCCCTCCACTTT. Translated: CATSRDQGGSPLHF.

The chain combines TRBV6-5 with TRBJ1-6; no clear D. CDR1 and CDR2 (germline): MNHEY, SVGAGI. CDR3 length: 14 amino acids. Trimming pared 6 bases from V and 3 bases from J, leaving 9 bases between. The DNA of the CDR3 is TGTGCCAGCAGCCGCGACAACTATAATTCACCCCTCCACTTT. It translates to CASSRDNYNSPLHF.

This clone appeared a single time. J is TRBJ2-3 and V is TRBV10-1; D is unresolved. Germline assignment: CDR1 WNHNN and CDR2 SYGVQD (reference sequence). The V end lost 7 bases, the J end lost 2 bases, and 7 bases lay between the germline ends. There are 12 residues in the CDR3. This CDR3 reads CASMADTDTQYF. As DNA, the CDR3 is TGCGCCAGCATGGCAGACACAGATACGCAGTATTTT.